This entry describes one T cell receptor (beta chain). The specificity of this receptor is unknown. A commercial ELISA kit detecting HCMV-specific IgG in serum was used to determine HCMV serostatus. Peripheral blood mononuclear cells were isolated from blood by Ficoll density gradient centrifugation. The entry originates in a study of T cells expressing NK-cell markers (dated by TCRdb to 2019 to 2021). Regarding the research as a whole: In sorted CD3+CD56+NKG2C+, CD3+CD56+NKG2C- and CD3+CD56-NKG2C+ T-cell subsets from 7 to 9 donors, TCR beta-chain repertoires were profiled. Among the eight sequenced donors, seven were HCMV-seropositive and one was HCMV-seronegative. The study sequenced eight donors, all healthy volunteers chosen at random: three men and five women. Sequencing of the libraries produced 2 x 150 bp reads on Illumina HiSeq 2000/2500, MiSeq or NextSeq. The investigation overall reported the following: In six donors, the dominant CD3+CD56+NKG2C+ clonotypes ranked among the top 10 CD8+ clonotypes, making up roughly 1.0-7.0% of CD8+ T cells. Those dominant clonotypes were again the most abundant among CD3+CD56-NKG2C+ cells in a handful of donors, at about 28.3-65%. It remained unclear whether the expanded NKG2C-expressing T cell clones were specific for HCMV antigens.

The listed sequencing device is Illumina HiSeq 2000. The TCR beta cDNA libraries were made using 5'RACE template switching, a step that added both a universal primer site and unique molecular identifiers. Synthesis of cDNA was primed from the TCR beta constant segment and was followed by two consecutive PCR amplification steps. Concerning the study's data processing: MIGEC handled demultiplexing of the reads and grouping by UMI, while MiTCR was used to assemble and quantify clonotypes. To exclude erroneous sequences, any TCR cDNA sequence not supported by at least two reads was discarded. The tcR package was used for downstream repertoire analysis, and clonotypes were matched across fractions by CDR3 nucleotide sequence plus V segment. VDJmatch was used to annotate antigen specificity against VDJdb, with one amino acid substitution allowed in CDR3. Each CDR3 protein sequence appears as one entry after TCRdb reprocessed the reads, and no DNA is included. These V and J calls are TCRdb output, not the study's own analysis. This sample's table has entries for about 300,000 distinct CDR3 sequences. The ten largest make up more than 3.5% of the sample.

The cysteine opens and the phenylalanine closes a CDR3 of 18 amino acids. The coding DNA is unavailable. The germline V gene gives CDR1 as MNHEY and CDR2 as SVGAGI. Input material: blood T cells: a sorted CD56 or NKG2C T cell subset, CD4+ or CD8+ T cells, or bulk PBMC T cells (not recorded which). Here the chain combines TRBV6-5 and TRBJ1-5; without DNA, the TCRdb call of TRBD1 cannot be checked. This clonotype was obtained from a woman between 18 and 70 years old in good health. The CDR3 sequence is CASSYPEDRGLSNQPQHF.